This entry lists 29 T cell receptor beta chains sequenced from one sample in a study of OX40 agonist ivuxolimab in advanced cancers. The method was immunoSEQ multiplex PCR; TCRdb's version includes in-frame clones alone and lacks a portion of them. The data hold 35,000 to 45,000 clones, with around three quarters observed a single time. Sequencing used CD4+ or CD8+ T cells sorted from blood, obtained in a trial of the OX40 agonist ivuxolimab. These receptors all come from an adult with an advanced solid tumor such as melanoma, head and neck, liver or kidney cancer.

This chain joins TRBV10-3 and TRBJ1-1; no reliable D call. The CDR3 length is 13 residues. Germline assignment: CDR1 ENHRY and CDR2 SYGVKD. Trimming stripped 4 bases from V and 8 bases from J, with 14 bases between. In nucleotides, the CDR3 is TGTGCCATCAGTGGTGGCCGATCGGGCGAAGCTTTCTTT. Translation: CAISGGRSGEAFF.

This clone was observed a few times. The V and J genes are TRBV7-9 and TRBJ2-7; 8 bases line up with TRBD2. Looked up from germline, CDR1 is SEHNR and CDR2 is FQNEAQ (reference sequence). Trimming removed 4 bases from V and 0 bases from J; junction bases left unmatched: 8. The CDR3 length is 16 residues. CDR3 protein: CASSSLTSATSYEQYF. The CDR3 DNA is TGTGCCAGCAGCTCCTTGACTAGCGCCACCTCCTACGAGCAGTACTTC.

V and J are TRBV6-5 and TRBJ2-1, with D possibly matching TRBD2 (6 bases). This CDR3 contains 15 residues. Trimming cost V 6 bases and J 5 bases, with 17 bases left between them. Germline V gene data show CDR1 as MNHEY and CDR2 as SVGAGI. The CDR3 DNA reads TGTGCCAGCAGCCGGGGACTTTCGACGAACAATGAGCAGTTCTTC. This translates into CASSRGLSTNNEQFF.

In this sample, this clone turned up a few times. Here the CDR3 reads CASSSQGALNGYTF. In nucleotides, the CDR3 is TGTGCCAGCAGTTCACAGGGGGCGTTGAATGGCTACACCTTC. This chain links TRBV28 with TRBJ1-2; TRBD1 aligns across 9 bases. V shed 4 bases and J 6 bases; nucleotides not matched to a gene: 6. There are 14 residues in the CDR3. Per the germline V gene, CDR1 is MDHEN and CDR2 is SYDVKM.

The V and J genes are TRBV19 and TRBJ1-1; 7 bases fit TRBD1. This CDR3 is 14 amino acids long. J lost 6 bases, V lost 4 bases, and 8 bases had no gene match. Germline CDR1 and CDR2: LNHDA and SQIVND (reference sequence). For the CDR3, the DNA is TGTGCCAGTAGTAGAGACCCGGGACAGCCTGAAGCTTTCTTT. Its protein is CASSRDPGQPEAFF. Variable domain in full (rest from reference TRBV19 and TRBJ1-1): DGGITQSPKYLFRKEGQNVTLSCEQNLNHDAMYWYRQDPGQGLRLIYYSQIVNDFQKGDIAEGYSVSREKKESFPLTVTSAQKNPTAFYLCASSRDPGQPEAFFGQGTRLTVV.

The chain joins TRBV19 to TRBJ1-2; D is uncertain. The V gene's germline CDR1 is LNHDA and CDR2 SQIVND (reference sequence). The CDR3 is made up of 13 amino acids. V lost 4 bases and J lost 3, with 9 bases in between. In DNA, the CDR3 is TGTGCCAGTAGTACCCGGACGGACTATGGCTACACCTTC. The encoded protein is CASSTRTDYGYTF.

The chain employs TRBV7-2 and TRBJ2-3; tentatively, D is TRBD2 (6 bases). Germline V gives CDR1 SGHTA, CDR2 FQGNSA. V was pared by 4 bases and J by 1 base, with 9 bases between. CDR3 length: 14 residues. The CDR3 DNA reads as TGTGCCAGCAGCTCTAGCGAGGGCACAGATACGCAGTATTTT. Encoded protein: CASSSSEGTDTQYF.

The genes are TRBV7-2 and TRBJ2-1; TRBD2 aligns across 9 bases. J was trimmed by 6 bases and V by 2 bases; bases with no gene match: 5. CDR1 is SGHTA and CDR2 is FQGNSA in the germline V gene. This CDR3 comprises 15 residues. The CDR3 loop is CASSLSSGRFNEQFF. The CDR3 DNA reads TGTGCCAGCAGCTTATCCAGCGGGAGGTTCAATGAGCAGTTCTTC.

V gene TRBV10-2 combines with J gene TRBJ1-5; the D is unclear. CDR1 WSHSY and CDR2 SAAADI come from the germline V gene. V shed 2 bases and J shed 4 bases, with 3 bases lying between them. This CDR3 has 12 residues. The CDR3 here is CASSEMNQPQHF. For the CDR3, the DNA is TGCGCCAGCAGTGAGATGAATCAGCCCCAGCATTTT.

The genes are TRBV19 and TRBJ1-5, with 8 bases identical to TRBD1. This CDR3 spans 15 amino acids. Germline V gene data show CDR1 as LNHDA and CDR2 as SQIVND (reference sequence). The V segment lost 4 bases and the J segment 1 base; nucleotides outside the gene matches: 3. The CDR3 bases are TGTGCCAGTAGTACGACAGGGGAGAGCAATCAGCCCCAGCATTTT. This encodes CASSTTGESNQPQHF.

The V gene is TRBV10-3, the J gene TRBJ2-3, with 10 bases lining up with TRBD2. The CDR3 extends over 15 amino acids. Trimming cost V 2 bases and J 6 bases; bases outside gene matches: 5. Germline V gene lookup returns CDR1 ENHRY and CDR2 SYGVKD. The CDR3 spells CAISEASGSMDTQYF. The CDR3 DNA reads as TGTGCCATCAGTGAGGCTAGCGGGAGTATGGATACGCAGTATTTT.

V is TRBV2 and J is TRBJ2-5; no reliable D call. Trimming took off 4 bases at V and 9 bases at J, with 12 bases between the two ends. Germline lookup yields CDR1 SNHLY and CDR2 FYNNEI. This CDR3 is 12 amino acids long. Here the CDR3 reads CASSVVQLAQYF. DNA for the CDR3: TGTGCCAGCAGTGTGGTACAATTGGCCCAGTACTTC. Complete variable domain (other parts from reference TRBV2 and TRBJ2-5): EPEVTQTPSHQVTQMGQEVILRCVPISNHLYFYWYRQILGQKVEFLVSFYNNEISEKSEIFDDQFSVERPDGSNFTLKIRSTKLEDSAMYFCASSVVQLAQYFGPGTRLLVL.

The CDR3 is CASSPIPTGWRDTEAFF. The CDR3 coding sequence is TGTGCCAGCTCACCAATTCCCACAGGGTGGAGAGACACTGAAGCTTTCTTT. The chain is built from TRBV18 and TRBJ1-1; tentative D call: TRBD1 (6 bases). Germline values: CDR1 KGHSH, CDR2 LQKENI. The CDR3 loop spans 17 amino acids. The ends were cut back, 2 bases at V and 3 bases at J, with 19 bases in the middle.

Only one count was recorded for this clone. This rearrangement joins TRBV5-1 to TRBJ1-1; D not certain. The CDR3 has 15 amino acids. V was shortened by 0 bases and J by 0 bases, with 9 bases between the two germline ends. Germline V gives CDR1 SGHRS, CDR2 YFSETQ. The CDR3 sequence: CASSLVMGLNTEAFF. CDR3 DNA: TGCGCCAGCAGCTTGGTGATGGGATTGAACACTGAAGCTTTCTTT.

J is TRBJ2-1 and V is TRBV18; 16 bases agree with TRBD2. V lost 3 bases and J lost 8; bases outside the gene matches: 4. The germline CDR1 and CDR2 sequences are KGHSH and LQKENI. CDR3 length: 16 amino acids. The CDR3 DNA reads TGTGCCAGCTCACCGGGGACTAGCGGGAGGGCCTATGAGCAGTTCTTC. Its protein is CASSPGTSGRAYEQFF.

This clone counts as medium-sized. DNA for the CDR3: TGTGCCAGCAGCCAAGATTTAACGACAGGGGGCTTTGAAAAACTGTTTTTT. Its translation: CASSQDLTTGGFEKLFF. This chain joins TRBV14 and TRBJ1-4; TRBD1 matches at 10 bases. This CDR3 is 17 amino acids long. Trimming removed 0 bases from V and 7 bases from J; junction bases left unmatched: 8. Germline values: CDR1 SGHDN, CDR2 FVKESK.

V usage is TRBV7-8 and J usage is TRBJ1-1, with D tentatively TRBD1 (5 bases). Trimming cost V 1 base and J 8 bases, with 14 bases left between them. Germline-derived CDR1 and CDR2 are SGHVS and FQNEAQ. The CDR3 spans 14 residues. CDR3 residues: CASSLVMGGGEAFF. CDR3 bases: TGTGCCAGCAGCTTAGTGATGGGGGGAGGGGAAGCTTTCTTT.

The CDR3 here is CASSARDRGRNTEAFF. The CDR3 DNA follows: TGTGCCAGCAGCGCAAGGGACAGGGGGCGTAACACTGAAGCTTTCTTT. V and J are TRBV9 and TRBJ1-1; 12 bases match TRBD1. V lost 3 bases to trimming and J lost 2 bases; unmatched junction nucleotides: 5. Germline V gene sequence: CDR1 SGDLS, CDR2 YYNGEE. The CDR3 is 16 amino acids.

This chain joins TRBV11-2 and TRBJ1-1; D remains unclear. V was trimmed by 5 bases and J by 6 bases, leaving 10 bases between them. The CDR3 totals 12 residues. Germline loops: CDR1 SGHAT, CDR2 FQNNGV. In nucleotides, the CDR3 is TGTGCCAGCAGCAACTCGGGCCCTGAAGCTTTCTTT. Residues: CASSNSGPEAFF.

This chain joins TRBV5-5 and TRBJ2-1; the D call may be TRBD1 or TRBD2 (5 bases each). CDR1 is SGHKS, CDR2 YYEKEE, per germline (reference sequence). The ends were cut back, 4 bases at V and 7 bases at J, with 12 bases in the middle. The CDR3 totals 13 residues. CDR3 residues: CASSRDVGNEQFF. The CDR3 region has the DNA TGTGCCAGCAGCCGGGACGTAGGGAATGAGCAGTTCTTC.

This clone showed up just once. This chain uses TRBV5-1 with TRBJ2-3; 9 bases match TRBD1. This CDR3 has 17 amino acids. Looked up from germline, CDR1 is SGHRS and CDR2 is YFSETQ. With V trimmed by 1 base and J by 3 bases, 9 bases remained unmatched. CDR3 loop: CASSLIGGQGETDTQYF. For the CDR3, the DNA is TGCGCCAGCAGCTTGATTGGGGGACAGGGTGAAACAGATACGCAGTATTTT.

The J gene is TRBJ1-5, the V gene TRBV7-2; 10 bases agree with TRBD1. Trimming took 5 bases from V and 4 from J; bases not matched to a gene: 5. The CDR3 is made up of 15 amino acids. Germline V gives CDR1 SGHTA, CDR2 FQGNSA. CDR3 loop: CASSDRDRGNQPQHF. CDR3 DNA: TGTGCCAGCAGCGACCGGGACAGGGGAAATCAGCCCCAGCATTTT. The full variable domain, in which reference TRBV7-2 and TRBJ1-5 provide the parts outside the CDR3, is GAGVSQSPSNKVTEKGKDVELRCDPISGHTALYWYRQSLGQGLEFLIYFQGNSAPDKSGLPSDRFSAERTGGSVSTLTIQRTQQEDSAVYLCASSDRDRGNQPQHFGDGTRLSIL.

The chain combines TRBV7-9 with TRBJ1-1; TRBD1 is a possible D gene (6 bases). Trimming shortened V by 5 bases and J by 3 bases, and 10 bases separated the two germline ends. This CDR3 is 13 amino acids long. Germline V gene sequence: CDR1 SEHNR, CDR2 FQNEAQ (reference sequence). This chain's CDR3 is CASSPGGHTEAFF. DNA of the CDR3: TGTGCCAGCAGCCCGGGGGGGCACACTGAAGCTTTCTTT.

A few counts support this clone. This sequence joins TRBV27 and TRBJ2-1; 9 bases align to TRBD2. The length of the CDR3 is 17 residues. CDR1 and CDR2 (germline): MNHEY, SMNVEV (reference sequence). Trimming cost V 6 bases and J 4 bases; bases outside gene matches: 13. Here the CDR3 reads CASRILSGSGSYNEQFF. CDR3 in DNA: TGTGCCAGCAGGATACTATCGGGTAGCGGGAGTTACAATGAGCAGTTCTTC.

The rearrangement links TRBV7-9 to TRBJ2-3; 10 bases map to TRBD1. This CDR3 has 17 amino acids. The germline gives CDR1 SEHNR, CDR2 FQNEAQ (reference sequence). J gave up 3 bases and V 5 bases, and 11 bases lay outside the gene matches. The CDR3, as DNA: TGTGCCAGCAGCGCCCGACAGGGGGCGGAAGGGACAGATACGCAGTATTTT. Translated, it gives CASSARQGAEGTDTQYF.

This chain uses TRBV27 with TRBJ2-5, with D possibly TRBD2 on 6 matching bases. The germline V and J ends were trimmed by 1 base and 5 bases, with 20 bases remaining between them. Germline lookup yields CDR1 MNHEY and CDR2 SMNVEV (reference sequence). The CDR3 covers 17 residues. This chain's CDR3 is CASSLWVSGSGGETQYF. CDR3 DNA: TGTGCCAGCAGTTTATGGGTTAGCGGTTCAGGAGGGGAGACCCAGTACTTC.

In its sample, this clone was seen a few times. The CDR3 is CASSSQLASEQFF. The DNA for the CDR3 is TGTGCCAGCAGCTCGCAACTAGCGAGTGAGCAGTTCTTC. The V call is TRBV7-3, the J call TRBJ2-1, with 7 bases matching TRBD2. V lost 4 bases, J lost 9 bases, and 6 bases stayed unmatched. The CDR3 consists of 13 residues. The V gene's germline CDR1 is SGHTA and CDR2 FQGTGA.

This sequence joins TRBV7-9 and TRBJ2-5; 15 bases agree with TRBD2. Germline CDR1 and CDR2: SEHNR and FQNEAQ (reference sequence). Unmatched junction bases numbered 8, after V lost 5 bases and J lost 1 base. The CDR3 runs 18 residues. The CDR3 coding sequence is TGTGCCAGCAGCCCCCCGGGACTAGCGGGAGGTCCCCAAGAGACCCAGTACTTC. Translated, it gives CASSPPGLAGGPQETQYF.

This clone was seen a handful of times. The rearrangement joins TRBV2 to TRBJ1-2, with 7 bases lining up with TRBD1. Trimming removed 6 bases from V and 0 bases from J; junction bases left unmatched: 4. The CDR3 has 14 amino acids. Germline CDR1 and CDR2: SNHLY and FYNNEI. The CDR3 region is CASSAGGPNYGYTF. CDR3 DNA: TGTGCCAGCAGCGCAGGGGGGCCTAACTATGGCTACACCTTC.